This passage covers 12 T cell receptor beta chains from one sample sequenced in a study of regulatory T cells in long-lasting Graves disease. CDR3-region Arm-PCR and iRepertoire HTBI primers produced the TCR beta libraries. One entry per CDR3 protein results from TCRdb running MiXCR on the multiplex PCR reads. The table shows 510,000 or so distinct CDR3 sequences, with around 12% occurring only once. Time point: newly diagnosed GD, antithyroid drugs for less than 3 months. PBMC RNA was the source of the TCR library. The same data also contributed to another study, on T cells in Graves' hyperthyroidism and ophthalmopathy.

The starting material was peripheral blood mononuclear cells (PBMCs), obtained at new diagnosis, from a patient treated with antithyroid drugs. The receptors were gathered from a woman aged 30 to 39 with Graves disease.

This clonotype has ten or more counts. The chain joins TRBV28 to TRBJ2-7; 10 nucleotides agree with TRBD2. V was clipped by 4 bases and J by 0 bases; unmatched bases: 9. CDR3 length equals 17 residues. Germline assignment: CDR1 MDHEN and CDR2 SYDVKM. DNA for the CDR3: TGTGCCAGCAGTTCAATTTCGAGCGGGAGGGCCTCCTACGAGCAGTACTTC. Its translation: CASSSISSGRASYEQYF.

This chain's CDR3 is CASSMGTSGSPLPTDTQYF. In DNA form, the CDR3 reads TGTGCCAGCAGCATGGGGACTAGCGGGAGCCCACTACCCACAGATACGCAGTATTTT. The chain carries TRBV28 and TRBJ2-3; 14 bases line up with TRBD2. Germline values: CDR1 MDHEN, CDR2 SYDVKM. This CDR3 region has 19 residues. V trimming: 6 bases; J trimming: 2 bases; junction bases outside the gene matches: 13.

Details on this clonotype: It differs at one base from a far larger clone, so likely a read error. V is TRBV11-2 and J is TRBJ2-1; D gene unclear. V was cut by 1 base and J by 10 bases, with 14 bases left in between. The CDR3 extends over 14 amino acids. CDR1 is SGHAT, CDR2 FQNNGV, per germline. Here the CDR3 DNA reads TGTGCCAGCAGCTTAGGTGTCGGTGGGCACGAGCAGTTCTTC. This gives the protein CASSLGVGGHEQFF. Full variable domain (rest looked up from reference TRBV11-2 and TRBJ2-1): EAGVAQSPRYKIIEKRQSVAFWCNPISGHATLYWYQQILGQGPKLLIQFQNNGVVDDSQLPKDRFSAERLKGVDSTLKIQPAKLEDSAVYLCASSLGVGGHEQFFGPGTRLTVL.

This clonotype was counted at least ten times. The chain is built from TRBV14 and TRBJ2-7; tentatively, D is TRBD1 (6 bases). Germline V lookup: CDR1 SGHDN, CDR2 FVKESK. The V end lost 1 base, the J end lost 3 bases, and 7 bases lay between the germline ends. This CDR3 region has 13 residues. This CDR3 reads CASSQVGHYEQYF. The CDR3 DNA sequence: TGTGCCAGCAGCCAAGTGGGACACTACGAGCAGTACTTC.

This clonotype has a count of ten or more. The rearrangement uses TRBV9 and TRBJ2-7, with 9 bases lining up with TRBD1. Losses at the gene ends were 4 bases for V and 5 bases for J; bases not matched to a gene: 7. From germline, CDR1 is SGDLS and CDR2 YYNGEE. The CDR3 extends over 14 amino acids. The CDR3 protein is CASSPGQGINEQYF. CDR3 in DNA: TGTGCCAGCAGCCCGGGACAGGGAATCAACGAGCAGTACTTC. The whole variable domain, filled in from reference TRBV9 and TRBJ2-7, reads DSGVTQTPKHLITATGQRVTLRCSPRSGDLSVYWYQQSLDQGLQFLIQYYNGEERAKGNILERFSAQQFPDLHSELNLSSLELGDSALYFCASSPGQGINEQYFGPGTRLTVT.

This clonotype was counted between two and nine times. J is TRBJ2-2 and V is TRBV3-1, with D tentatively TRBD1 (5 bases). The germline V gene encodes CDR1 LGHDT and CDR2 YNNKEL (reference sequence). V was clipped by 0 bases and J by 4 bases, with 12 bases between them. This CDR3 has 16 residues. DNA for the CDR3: TGTGCCAGCAGCCAAGAGGAAGGGGTAGGCACCGGGGAGCTGTTTTTT. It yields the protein CASSQEEGVGTGELFF.

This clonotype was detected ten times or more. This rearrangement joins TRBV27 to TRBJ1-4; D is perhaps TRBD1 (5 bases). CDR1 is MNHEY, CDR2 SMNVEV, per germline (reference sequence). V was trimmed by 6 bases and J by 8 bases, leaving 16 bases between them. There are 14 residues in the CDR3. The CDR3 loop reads CASSLPGLGEKLFF. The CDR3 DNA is TGTGCCAGCAGCCTTCCAGGGTTAGGAGAAAAACTGTTTTTT.

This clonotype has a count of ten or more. The CDR3 reads CASSYPQGLAGGQETQYF. CDR3 nucleotides: TGTGCCAGCAGTTACCCCCAAGGACTAGCGGGGGGTCAAGAGACCCAGTACTTC. This chain connects TRBV6-2 or TRBV6-3 to TRBJ2-5; TRBD2 agrees at 14 bases. This CDR3 has 18 amino acids. J lost 2 bases, V lost 2 bases, and 7 bases had no gene match. The germline V gene has CDR1 MNHEY and CDR2 SVGEGT.

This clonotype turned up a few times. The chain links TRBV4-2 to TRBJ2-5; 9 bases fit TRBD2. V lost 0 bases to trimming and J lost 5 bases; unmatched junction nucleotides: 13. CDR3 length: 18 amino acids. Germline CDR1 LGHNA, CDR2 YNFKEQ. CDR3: CASSQENGKIAGDETQYF. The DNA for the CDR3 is TGTGCCAGCAGCCAAGAGAACGGAAAAATAGCGGGAGATGAGACCCAGTACTTC.

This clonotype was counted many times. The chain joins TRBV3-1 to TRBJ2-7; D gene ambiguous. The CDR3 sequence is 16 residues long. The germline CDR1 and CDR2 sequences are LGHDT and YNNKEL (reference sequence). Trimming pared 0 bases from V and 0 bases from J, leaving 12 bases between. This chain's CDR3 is CASSQDRSGSSYEQYF. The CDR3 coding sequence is TGTGCCAGCAGCCAAGATCGGTCAGGAAGCTCCTACGAGCAGTACTTC.

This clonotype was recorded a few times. The CDR3 bases are TGTGCCAGCAGGCAGGGGTCTCGGGGCTACACCTTC. Amino acids: CASRQGSRGYTF. The rearrangement joins TRBV13 to TRBJ1-2; possibly TRBD1 for D (6 bases). CDR1 is PRHDT and CDR2 is FYEKMQ in the germline V gene (reference sequence). The CDR3 consists of 12 residues. Trimming took 6 bases from V and 8 from J, leaving 13 bases between them.

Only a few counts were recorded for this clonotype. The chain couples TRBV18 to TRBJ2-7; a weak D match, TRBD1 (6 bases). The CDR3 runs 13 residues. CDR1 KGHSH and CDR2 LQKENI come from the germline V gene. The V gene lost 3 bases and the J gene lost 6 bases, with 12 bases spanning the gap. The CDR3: CASSPLDSSEQYF. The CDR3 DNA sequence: TGTGCCAGCTCACCGTTGGACAGCAGCGAGCAGTACTTC.